Each of the 28 T cell receptor beta chains below was sequenced from the same sample in a study of cytomegalovirus exposure and HLA in healthy donors. PCR employed 60 Vbeta and 13 Jbeta primers. Some clones are missing from TCRdb's copy, which holds only in-frame ones; the method was immunoSEQ multiplex PCR. The sample carries under 200,000 clones, around two thirds recorded once. Sequencing was performed on PBMCs. These receptors were collected from a man aged 50-59 years in good health and CMV-seronegative.

The chain joins TRBV19 to TRBJ2-1, with 10 bases that match TRBD2. The V segment lost 9 bases and the J segment 6 bases; nucleotides outside the gene matches: 8. Germline CDR1 and CDR2: LNHDA and SQIVND (reference sequence). The CDR3 runs to 14 residues. CDR3 in amino acids: CASLASGGANEQFF. In nucleotides, the CDR3 is TGTGCCAGCCTTGCGAGCGGGGGGGCCAATGAGCAGTTCTTC.

This CDR3 is CAARIQGSYNEQFF. The CDR3, as DNA: TGTGCCGCGCGAATCCAGGGATCATACAATGAGCAGTTCTTC. This chain links TRBV6-1 with TRBJ2-1; TRBD1 might be the D (5 bases). This CDR3 comprises 14 residues. The germline V gene has CDR1 MNHNS and CDR2 SASEGT. V shed 11 bases and J shed 4 bases, with 18 bases lying between them.

The rearrangement joins TRBV5-1 to TRBJ1-3, with D possibly being TRBD1 (5 bases). The CDR3 runs to 15 residues. Germline CDR1 is SGHRS and CDR2 is YFSETQ. V dropped 7 bases and J dropped 0 bases, with 14 bases sitting between them. CDR3: CASAAGSYSGNTIYF. The CDR3 DNA follows: TGCGCCAGCGCGGCAGGGTCCTACTCTGGAAACACCATATATTTT.

The chain has TRBV4-1 and TRBJ1-5; D is possibly TRBD1 (5 bases). Trimming took 1 base from V and 1 from J, leaving 11 bases between them. The CDR3 extends over 16 amino acids. The germline gives CDR1 MGHRA, CDR2 YSYEKL. CDR3 nucleotide sequence: TGCGCCAGCAGCCAAGTTTTGGGGCTAAGCAATCAGCCCCAGCATTTT. It is translated as CASSQVLGLSNQPQHF.

A few counts support this clone. The J gene is TRBJ2-7, the V gene TRBV5-1; possible D gene TRBD1, 6 bases. V dropped 4 bases and J dropped 2 bases, with 13 bases sitting between them. There are 14 residues in the CDR3. Germline-derived CDR1 and CDR2 are SGHRS and YFSETQ. This CDR3 reads CASSLGDITYEQYF. CDR3 bases: TGCGCCAGCAGCCTAGGGGACATAACCTACGAGCAGTACTTC.

The chain combines TRBV29-1 with TRBJ2-2; D is possibly TRBD1 (6 bases). Germline CDR1 SQVTM, CDR2 ANQGSEA. The CDR3 is 13 amino acids. CDR3 region: CSSSQGSAGELFF. DNA for the CDR3: TGCAGTTCCTCCCAGGGGAGCGCCGGGGAGCTGTTTTTT.

The rearrangement uses TRBV7-2 and TRBJ2-7, with TRBD1 matching 9 bases. Per the germline V gene, CDR1 is SGHTA and CDR2 is FQGNSA. The V gene end was trimmed by 5 bases and the J gene end by 2 bases; junction bases not matched to a gene: 7. This CDR3 is 15 amino acids long. In DNA form, the CDR3 reads TGTGCCAGCAGCCGAATGACAGGGGGTGCCTACGAGCAGTACTTC. Its protein product is CASSRMTGGAYEQYF.

The J gene is TRBJ1-5, the V gene TRBV28; 7 bases are shared with TRBD1. V lost 0 bases to trimming and J lost 7 bases; unmatched junction nucleotides: 3. The length of the CDR3 is 14 residues. Germline V CDR1 and CDR2: MDHEN, SYDVKM. The CDR3 reads CASSLWAGGQPQHF. In nucleotides, the CDR3 is TGTGCCAGCAGTTTATGGGCAGGGGGACAGCCCCAGCATTTT. The full variable domain, completed using reference TRBV28 and TRBJ1-5, is DVKVTQSSRYLVKRTGEKVFLECVQDMDHENMFWYRQDPGLGLRLIYFSYDVKMKEKGDIPEGYSVSREKKERFSLILESASTNQTSMYLCASSLWAGGQPQHFGDGTRLSIL.

This sequence joins TRBV5-4 and TRBJ1-2; maybe TRBD1 (5 bases). The length of the CDR3 is 14 residues. Trimming took off 3 bases at V and 2 bases at J, with 11 bases between the two ends. CDR1 and CDR2 (germline): SGHNT, YYREEE (reference sequence). CDR3 in amino acids: CASSSQGGNYGYTF. The CDR3, as DNA: TGTGCCAGCAGCTCCCAGGGAGGGAACTATGGCTACACCTTC.

V usage is TRBV28 and J usage is TRBJ1-6; 7 nucleotides align to TRBD1. CDR3 size: 15 residues. Germline lookup yields CDR1 MDHEN and CDR2 SYDVKM. The V and J ends lost 3 bases and 6 bases, in that order; junction bases with no gene match: 5. The CDR3 reads CASSLGGQSNSPLHF. The CDR3 nucleotides read TGTGCCAGCAGTTTGGGGGGACAGTCTAATTCACCCCTCCACTTT.

A single count supports this clone. The rearrangement links TRBV4-3 to TRBJ2-3; D is perhaps TRBD2 (6 bases). The V end lost 0 bases, the J end lost 2 bases, and 15 bases lay between the germline ends. The CDR3 length is 17 residues. Germline-derived CDR1 and CDR2 are LGHNA and YSLEER. The CDR3 region is CASSQDMRASVTDTQYF. The CDR3 bases are TGCGCCAGCAGCCAAGATATGAGGGCTAGCGTCACAGATACGCAGTATTTT.

The chain carries TRBV11-1 and TRBJ2-1; 11 nucleotides match TRBD2. Germline loops: CDR1 SGHAT, CDR2 FQDESV (reference sequence). The CDR3 totals 17 residues. V was clipped by 5 bases and J by 3 bases; unmatched bases: 9. The DNA of the CDR3 is TGTGCCAGCAGCCCCCCCGGGCTAGCGGGGGGCTACAATGAGCAGTTCTTC. Translating gives CASSPPGLAGGYNEQFF.

This chain connects TRBV5-4 to TRBJ2-2; D is perhaps TRBD2 (7 bases). V dropped 2 bases and J dropped 7 bases, with 15 bases sitting between them. The V gene's germline CDR1 is SGHNT and CDR2 YYREEE (reference sequence). The CDR3 extends over 15 amino acids. CDR3 nucleotides: TGTGCCAGCAGCTTACCGGGGGGCCGGAGCGGGGAGCTGTTTTTT. Its protein is CASSLPGGRSGELFF.

This clone was detected a few times. The V and J genes are TRBV19 and TRBJ2-3; TRBD2 might be the D (5 bases). This CDR3 has 13 residues. Germline CDR1 LNHDA, CDR2 SQIVND (reference sequence). Trimming cost V 5 bases and J 3 bases, with 9 bases left between them. In DNA, the CDR3 is TGTGCCAGTAGTCCCGGGATAACAGATACGCAGTATTTT. Amino acids: CASSPGITDTQYF.

The rearrangement uses TRBV27 and TRBJ1-2; TRBD1 is a possible D gene (5 bases). Germline lookup yields CDR1 MNHEY and CDR2 SMNVEV (reference sequence). The CDR3 runs 13 residues. V was pared by 4 bases and J by 6 bases, with 12 bases between. In DNA, the CDR3 is TGTGCCAGCAGTTCAGGGTGGGGGGATGGCTACACCTTC. Translation gives CASSSGWGDGYTF.

This clone was counted once. The chain employs TRBV10-3 and TRBJ2-7, with TRBD2 identical over 8 bases. This CDR3 spans 12 amino acids. J was trimmed by 0 bases and V by 11 bases; bases with no gene match: 3. Germline CDR1 reads ENHRY; CDR2 reads SYGVKD. This CDR3 reads CALGTSSYEQYF. In DNA form, the CDR3 reads TGTGCCTTAGGGACTAGCTCCTACGAGCAGTACTTC.

The rearrangement joins TRBV28 to TRBJ1-1; D perhaps matches TRBD1 (6 bases). The CDR3 runs to 14 residues. V lost 8 bases to trimming and J lost 5 bases, with 18 bases between them. Germline loops: CDR1 MDHEN, CDR2 SYDVKM. The CDR3: CASYLGGGGTEAFF. CDR3 bases: TGTGCCAGCTACTTGGGGGGAGGGGGAACTGAAGCTTTCTTT. The variable domain in full, with the rest retrieved from reference TRBV28 and TRBJ1-1, is DVKVTQSSRYLVKRTGEKVFLECVQDMDHENMFWYRQDPGLGLRLIYFSYDVKMKEKGDIPEGYSVSREKKERFSLILESASTNQTSMYLCASYLGGGGTEAFFGQGTRLTVV.

The V and J genes are TRBV13 and TRBJ2-3; TRBD2 agrees at 8 bases. V trimming: 2 bases; J trimming: 2 bases; junction bases outside the gene matches: 6. Germline CDR1 PRHDT, CDR2 FYEKMQ (reference sequence). This CDR3 region has 16 residues. The CDR3 region has the DNA TGTGCCAGCAGCTTAAGGCTAGCGGGCCCCACAGATACGCAGTATTTT. Translating gives CASSLRLAGPTDTQYF.

In DNA, the CDR3 is TGCGCCAGCAGCGCCGTAGGGACAAAAAAATACGACGAGCAGTACTTC. It translates to CASSAVGTKKYDEQYF. This chain links TRBV4-3 with TRBJ2-7, with D possibly matching TRBD1 (6 bases). Trimming took off 5 bases at V and 5 bases at J, with 22 bases between the two ends. Germline V lookup: CDR1 LGHNA, CDR2 YSLEER. This CDR3 contains 16 residues.

The chain joins TRBV25-1 to TRBJ1-2; 7 bases are shared with TRBD1. This CDR3 comprises 12 residues. With 3 bases clipped from V and 8 bases from J, the junction kept 3 bases outside the gene matches. CDR1 is MGHDK, CDR2 SYGVNS, per germline. CDR3 sequence: CASSEGTVGYTF. In DNA form, the CDR3 reads TGTGCCAGCAGTGAGGGGACAGTCGGCTACACCTTC.

V and J are TRBV9 and TRBJ2-1; TRBD2 matches 10 bases. J was trimmed by 0 bases and V by 0 bases; bases with no gene match: 3. CDR1 is SGDLS and CDR2 is YYNGEE in the germline V gene. CDR3 length equals 17 residues. CDR3 in amino acids: CASSVVSGGSSYNEQFF. The CDR3 bases are TGTGCCAGCAGCGTAGTTAGCGGGGGGTCCTCCTACAATGAGCAGTTCTTC.

The chain combines TRBV5-6 with TRBJ1-2, with D perhaps TRBD1 (5 bases). Trimming took 3 bases from V and 7 from J, leaving 13 bases between them. Germline V CDR1 and CDR2: SGHDT, YYEEEE. The CDR3 sequence is 13 residues long. CDR3 DNA sequence: TGTGCCAGCAGCTCCCGGGGGGTAGCTGGCTACACCTTC. This codes for CASSSRGVAGYTF.

The CDR3 DNA follows: TGTGCCAGCAGTCAGAATGGGGCCACTGAAGCTTTCTTT. The encoded protein is CASSQNGATEAFF. This sequence joins TRBV6-4 and TRBJ1-1, with a tentative D call TRBD1 (5 bases). V was clipped by 5 bases and J by 4 bases, with 11 bases between them. Germline loops: CDR1 MRHNA, CDR2 SNTAGT. The length of the CDR3 is 13 residues.

This clone showed up just once. This chain uses TRBV5-1 with TRBJ1-1, with no clear D. The germline V and J ends were trimmed by 7 bases and 1 base, with 20 bases remaining between them. Germline V CDR1 and CDR2: SGHRS, YFSETQ. The CDR3 length is 16 residues. CDR3 in DNA: TGCGCCAGCGGCGTGGGATCAGGCCGGGGGAACACTGAAGCTTTCTTT. Protein: CASGVGSGRGNTEAFF.

This clone has more than one count but fewer than ten. The rearrangement joins TRBV6-6 to TRBJ1-6, with D uncertain. CDR3 size: 15 residues. Germline V lookup: CDR1 MNHNY, CDR2 SVGAGI (reference sequence). Trimming took off 6 bases at V and 5 bases at J, with 14 bases between the two ends. Written as DNA, the CDR3 is TGTGCCAGCAGATCAGAGGCTCTTAATAATTCACCCCTCCACTTT. Amino acids: CASRSEALNNSPLHF.

This clone showed up just once. This chain connects TRBV2 to TRBJ2-4, with D possibly TRBD1 on 7 matching bases. CDR1 SNHLY and CDR2 FYNNEI come from the germline V gene. The CDR3 runs 16 residues. Trimming cost V 8 bases and J 0 bases, with 17 bases left between them. The CDR3 DNA reads as TGTGCCAGCCGCCCGGAGGGGGCGATAGCCAAAAACATTCAGTACTTC. Encoded protein: CASRPEGAIAKNIQYF.

The chain carries TRBV5-4 and TRBJ1-1, with unresolved D. CDR3 length equals 16 residues. Germline CDR1 SGHNT, CDR2 YYREEE (reference sequence). The V and J ends lost 0 bases and 1 base respectively, with 13 bases between them. CDR3 DNA: TGTGCCAGCAGCTTGGCGGGGATGGGGAAGAACACTGAAGCTTTCTTT. Protein product: CASSLAGMGKNTEAFF.

The chain is built from TRBV4-2 and TRBJ1-6; 7 positions agree with TRBD1. Germline CDR1 is LGHNA and CDR2 is YNFKEQ. The CDR3 consists of 17 residues. V dropped 2 bases and J dropped 5; count of bases not matched to a gene: 9. CDR3 nucleotide sequence: TGTGCCAGCAGCCAATGGACAGGCGCCGCTGATAATTCACCCCTCCACTTT. Its protein is CASSQWTGAADNSPLHF.